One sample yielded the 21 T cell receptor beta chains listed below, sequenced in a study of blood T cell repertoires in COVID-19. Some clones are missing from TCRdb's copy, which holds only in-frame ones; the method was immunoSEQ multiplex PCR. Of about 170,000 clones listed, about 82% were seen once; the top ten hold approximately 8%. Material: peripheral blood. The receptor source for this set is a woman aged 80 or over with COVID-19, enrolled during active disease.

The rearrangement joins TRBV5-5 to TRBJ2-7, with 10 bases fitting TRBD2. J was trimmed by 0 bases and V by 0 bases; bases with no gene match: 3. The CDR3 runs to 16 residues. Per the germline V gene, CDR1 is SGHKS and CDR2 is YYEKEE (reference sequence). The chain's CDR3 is CASSLGLAGLSYEQYF. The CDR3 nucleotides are TGTGCCAGCAGCTTGGGACTAGCGGGCCTCTCCTACGAGCAGTACTTC. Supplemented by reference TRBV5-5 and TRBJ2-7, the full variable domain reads DAGVTQSPTHLIKTRGQQVTLRCSPISGHKSVSWYQQVLGQGPQFIFQYYEKEERGRGNFPDRFSARQFPNYSSELNVNALLLGDSALYLCASSLGLAGLSYEQYFGPGTRLTVT.

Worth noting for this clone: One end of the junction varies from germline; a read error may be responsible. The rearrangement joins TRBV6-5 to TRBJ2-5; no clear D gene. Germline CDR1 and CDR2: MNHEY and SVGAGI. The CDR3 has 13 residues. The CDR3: CASSDSRKETQYF. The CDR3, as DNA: TGTGCCAGCAGTGACTCCAGGAAAGAGACCCAGTACTTC.

The CDR3 loop is CASSLRNNYGYTF. DNA for the CDR3: TGTGCCAGCAGCCTCAGAAACAACTATGGCTACACCTTC. The chain carries TRBV3-1 (or the pseudogene TRBV3-2) and TRBJ1-2; D gene unclear. The V end was cut by 4 bases, the J end by 2 bases, with 8 bases between. The CDR3 extends over 13 amino acids. In germline, CDR1 is LGHDT, CDR2 YNNKEL (reference sequence).

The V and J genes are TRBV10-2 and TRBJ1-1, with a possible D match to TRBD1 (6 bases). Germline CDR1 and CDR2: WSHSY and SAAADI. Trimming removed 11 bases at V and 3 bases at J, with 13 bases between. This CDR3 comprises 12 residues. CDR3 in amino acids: CAVKQGDTEAFF. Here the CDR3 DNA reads TGCGCCGTAAAACAGGGCGACACTGAAGCTTTCTTT.

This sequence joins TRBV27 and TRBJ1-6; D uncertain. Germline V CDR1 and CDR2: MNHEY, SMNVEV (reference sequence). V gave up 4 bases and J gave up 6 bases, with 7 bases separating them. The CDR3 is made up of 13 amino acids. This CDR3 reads CASSYRSNSPLHF. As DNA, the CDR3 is TGTGCCAGCAGTTACAGAAGTAATTCACCCCTCCACTTT.

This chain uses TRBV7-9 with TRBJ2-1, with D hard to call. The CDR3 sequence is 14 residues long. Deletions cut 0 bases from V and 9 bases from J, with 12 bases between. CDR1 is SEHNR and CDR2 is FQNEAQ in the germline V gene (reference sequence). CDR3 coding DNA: TGTGCCAGCAGCTTAGCGGGTAGAGGAGCTGAGCAGTTCTTC. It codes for CASSLAGRGAEQFF.

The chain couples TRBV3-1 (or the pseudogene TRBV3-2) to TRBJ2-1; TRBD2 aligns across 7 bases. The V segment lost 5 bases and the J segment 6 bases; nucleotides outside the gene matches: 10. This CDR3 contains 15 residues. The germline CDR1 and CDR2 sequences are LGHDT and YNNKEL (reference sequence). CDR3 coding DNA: TGTGCCAGCAGCGTCCTAGCGGCCCCGAGCAATGAGCAGTTCTTC. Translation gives CASSVLAAPSNEQFF.

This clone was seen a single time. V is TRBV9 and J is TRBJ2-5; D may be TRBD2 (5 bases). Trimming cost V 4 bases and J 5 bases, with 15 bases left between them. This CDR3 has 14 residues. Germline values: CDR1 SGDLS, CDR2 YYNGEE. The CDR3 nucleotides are TGTGCCAGCAGCCCCGGGATCCGAGGGGAGACCCAGTACTTC. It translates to CASSPGIRGETQYF.

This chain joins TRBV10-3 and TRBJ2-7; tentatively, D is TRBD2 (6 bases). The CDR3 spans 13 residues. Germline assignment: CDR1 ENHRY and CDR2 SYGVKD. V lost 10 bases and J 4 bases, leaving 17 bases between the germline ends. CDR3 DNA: TGTGCCACCAGGACTAATAGCGGTTACGAGCAGTACTTC. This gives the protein CATRTNSGYEQYF.

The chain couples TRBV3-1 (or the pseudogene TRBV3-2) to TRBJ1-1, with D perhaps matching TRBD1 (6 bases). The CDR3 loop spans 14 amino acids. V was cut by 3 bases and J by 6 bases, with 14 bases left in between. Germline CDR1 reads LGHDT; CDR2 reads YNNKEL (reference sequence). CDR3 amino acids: CASSHRGSGPEAFF. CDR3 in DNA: TGTGCCAGCAGCCACAGGGGCTCTGGCCCTGAAGCTTTCTTT.

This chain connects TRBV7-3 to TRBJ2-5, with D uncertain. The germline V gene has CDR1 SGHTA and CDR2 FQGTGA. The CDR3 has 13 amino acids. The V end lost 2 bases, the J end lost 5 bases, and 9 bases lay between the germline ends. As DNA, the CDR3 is TGTGCCAGCAGCTTATCCGTTGAGGAGACCCAGTACTTC. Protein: CASSLSVEETQYF.

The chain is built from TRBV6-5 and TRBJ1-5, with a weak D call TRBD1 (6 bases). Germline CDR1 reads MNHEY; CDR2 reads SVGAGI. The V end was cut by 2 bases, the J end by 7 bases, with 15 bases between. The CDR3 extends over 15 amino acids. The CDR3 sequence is CASSYRGGRGQPQHF. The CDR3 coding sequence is TGTGCCAGCAGTTACCGGGGGGGGCGCGGGCAGCCCCAGCATTTT.

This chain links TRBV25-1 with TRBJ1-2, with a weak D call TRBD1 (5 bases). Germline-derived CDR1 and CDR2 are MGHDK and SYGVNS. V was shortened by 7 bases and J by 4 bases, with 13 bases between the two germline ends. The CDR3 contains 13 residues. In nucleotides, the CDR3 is TGTGCCAGCACGGATCAGGGTTCCTATGGCTACACCTTC. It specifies CASTDQGSYGYTF.

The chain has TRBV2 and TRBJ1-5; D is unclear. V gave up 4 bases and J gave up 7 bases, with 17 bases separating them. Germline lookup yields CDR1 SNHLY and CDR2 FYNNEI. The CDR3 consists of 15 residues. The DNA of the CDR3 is TGTGCCAGCAGTGGAGAGGCCCCGTGGTTGCAGCCCCAGCATTTT. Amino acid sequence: CASSGEAPWLQPQHF.

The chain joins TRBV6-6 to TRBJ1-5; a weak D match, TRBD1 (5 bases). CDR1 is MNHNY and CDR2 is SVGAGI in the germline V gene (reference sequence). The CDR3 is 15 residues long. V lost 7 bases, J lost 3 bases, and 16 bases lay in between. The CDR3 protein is CASTQNRDFNQPQHF. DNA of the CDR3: TGTGCCAGCACCCAAAACCGGGACTTCAATCAGCCCCAGCATTTT.

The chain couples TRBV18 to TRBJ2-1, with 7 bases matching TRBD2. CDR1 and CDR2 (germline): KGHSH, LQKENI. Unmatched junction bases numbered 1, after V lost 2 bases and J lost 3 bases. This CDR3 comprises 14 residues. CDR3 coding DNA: TGTGCCAGCTCACCATCTAGCGGCTACAATGAGCAGTTCTTC. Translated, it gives CASSPSSGYNEQFF.

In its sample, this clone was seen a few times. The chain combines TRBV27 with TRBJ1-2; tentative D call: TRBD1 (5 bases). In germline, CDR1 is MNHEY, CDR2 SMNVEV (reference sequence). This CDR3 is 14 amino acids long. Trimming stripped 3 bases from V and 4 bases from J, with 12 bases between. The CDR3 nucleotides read TGTGCCAGCAGTTTTGGGCCAGGGCGCTATGGCTACACCTTC. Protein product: CASSFGPGRYGYTF.

The CDR3 sequence: CASSSQGYEQYF. CDR3 nucleotide sequence: TGTGCCAGCAGTTCACAGGGATACGAGCAGTACTTC. The chain links TRBV2 to TRBJ2-7, with D perhaps matching TRBD1 (6 bases). Germline lookup yields CDR1 SNHLY and CDR2 FYNNEI. Deletions cut 5 bases from V and 4 bases from J, with 9 bases between. This CDR3 comprises 12 residues.

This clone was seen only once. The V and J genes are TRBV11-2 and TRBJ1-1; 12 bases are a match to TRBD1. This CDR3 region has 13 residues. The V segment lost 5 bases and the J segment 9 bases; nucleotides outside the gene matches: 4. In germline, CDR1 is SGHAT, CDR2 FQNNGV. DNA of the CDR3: TGTGCCAGCAGCCCCGGGACAGGGGGCAAAGCTTTCTTT. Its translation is CASSPGTGGKAFF.

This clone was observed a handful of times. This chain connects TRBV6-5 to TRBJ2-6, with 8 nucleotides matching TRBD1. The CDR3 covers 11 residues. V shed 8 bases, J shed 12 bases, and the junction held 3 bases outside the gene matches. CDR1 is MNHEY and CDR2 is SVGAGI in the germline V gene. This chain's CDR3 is CASGQGSVLTF. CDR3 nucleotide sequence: TGTGCCAGCGGACAGGGTAGCGTCCTGACTTTC.

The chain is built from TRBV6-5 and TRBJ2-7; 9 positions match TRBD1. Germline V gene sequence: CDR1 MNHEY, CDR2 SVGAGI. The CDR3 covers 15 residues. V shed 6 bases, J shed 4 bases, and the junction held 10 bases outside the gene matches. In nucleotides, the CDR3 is TGTGCCAGCAGCTACCGGACAGGGGTTTGGTACGAGCAGTACTTC. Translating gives CASSYRTGVWYEQYF.